A single T cell receptor beta chain is shown here with its context. Its antigen is unknown. Mixed chimerism was transient after nonmyeloablative marrow transplants from related graft donors. The sample comes from a study of Tregs in tolerant kidney transplant recipients. This CDR3 region has 16 residues. With V trimmed by 0 bases and J by 8 bases, 15 bases remained unmatched. Looked up from germline, CDR1 is SQVTM and CDR2 is ANQGSEA. Sequenced by immunoSEQ multiplex PCR; TCRdb stores in-frame clones only, minus some. The data contain about 50,000 clones, 89% of them singletons. Study results and limitations: No direct test of biological reproducibility was done here. Changing PCR primers prevented nucleotide comparison between some patients' samples. Activated donor B cell expansion appeared to reveal the most relevant donor-specific TCRbeta repertoire.

The specimen comprised CD8+ T cells from blood (PBMCs), sampled 12 months after the transplant. This sequence joins TRBV29-1 and TRBJ1-2, with 7 bases fitting TRBD1. The clonotype originates from a human patient who received a combined kidney and bone marrow transplant. Some T cells may be transferred from the graft donor. In DNA form, the CDR3 reads TGCAGCGTTGAAGAGGTAGACAGGGTTTTGGTGAGCGGCTACACCTTC. The encoded protein is CSVEEVDRVLVSGYTF.